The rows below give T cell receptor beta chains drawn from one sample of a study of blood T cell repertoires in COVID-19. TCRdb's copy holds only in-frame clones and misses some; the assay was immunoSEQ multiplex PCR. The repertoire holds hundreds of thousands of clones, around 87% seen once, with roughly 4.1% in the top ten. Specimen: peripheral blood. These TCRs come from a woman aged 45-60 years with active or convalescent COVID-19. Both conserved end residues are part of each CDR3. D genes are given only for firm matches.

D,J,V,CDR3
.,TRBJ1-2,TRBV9,CASSVGGAVGYTF
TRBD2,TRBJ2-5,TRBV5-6,CASSLGLLAGADQETQYF
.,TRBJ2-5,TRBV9,CASSASLGGQFGTQYF
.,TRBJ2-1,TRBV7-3,CASSLGASEDNEQFF
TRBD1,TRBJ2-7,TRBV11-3,CASSPGTGDFYEQYF
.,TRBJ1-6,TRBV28,CASSFTGFDSPLHF
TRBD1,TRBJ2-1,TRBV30,CAWTLPGQGVKFF
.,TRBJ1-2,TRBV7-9,CASSSIQGGGYGYTF
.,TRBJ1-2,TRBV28,CASSFGSEGGSYTF
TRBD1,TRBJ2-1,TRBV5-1,CASRPGQSYNEQFF
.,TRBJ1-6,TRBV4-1,CASSQEGHIVAIGLNSPLHF
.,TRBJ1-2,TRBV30,CAWREVTSDNYGYTF
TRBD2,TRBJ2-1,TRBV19,CASQPGGGRSSYNEQFF
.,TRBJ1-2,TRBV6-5,CASSYSVTGGSYTF